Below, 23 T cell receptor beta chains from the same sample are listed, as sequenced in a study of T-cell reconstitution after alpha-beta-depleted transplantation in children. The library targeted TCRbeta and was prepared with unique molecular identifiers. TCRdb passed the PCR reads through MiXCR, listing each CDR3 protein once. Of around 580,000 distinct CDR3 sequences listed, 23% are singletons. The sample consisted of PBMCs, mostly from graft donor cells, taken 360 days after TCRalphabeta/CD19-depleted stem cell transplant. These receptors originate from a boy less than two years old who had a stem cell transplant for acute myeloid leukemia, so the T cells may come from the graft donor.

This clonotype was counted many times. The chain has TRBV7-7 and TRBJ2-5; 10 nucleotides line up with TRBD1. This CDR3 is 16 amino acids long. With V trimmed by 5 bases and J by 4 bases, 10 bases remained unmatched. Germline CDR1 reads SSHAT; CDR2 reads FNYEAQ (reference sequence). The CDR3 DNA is TGTGCCAGCAGCGCCCGACAGGGGGCAAGAGGAGAGACCCAGTACTTC. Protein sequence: CASSARQGARGETQYF.

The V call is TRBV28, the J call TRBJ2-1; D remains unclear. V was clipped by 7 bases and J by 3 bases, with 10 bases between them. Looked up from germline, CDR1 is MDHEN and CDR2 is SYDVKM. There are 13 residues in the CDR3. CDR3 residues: CASNIQGYNEQFF. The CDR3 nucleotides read TGTGCCAGCAACATACAAGGCTACAATGAGCAGTTCTTC.

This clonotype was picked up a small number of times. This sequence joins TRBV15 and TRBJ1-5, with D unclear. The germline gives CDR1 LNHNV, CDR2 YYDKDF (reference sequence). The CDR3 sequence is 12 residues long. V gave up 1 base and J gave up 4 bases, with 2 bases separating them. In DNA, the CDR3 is TGTGCCACCAGCAGAGCGAATCAGCCCCAGCATTTT. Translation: CATSRANQPQHF.

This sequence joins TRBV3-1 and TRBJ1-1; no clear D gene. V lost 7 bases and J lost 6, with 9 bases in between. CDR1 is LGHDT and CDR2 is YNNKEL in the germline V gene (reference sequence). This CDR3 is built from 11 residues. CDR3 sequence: CASTGVAEAFF. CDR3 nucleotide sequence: TGTGCCAGCACGGGTGTCGCTGAAGCTTTCTTT.

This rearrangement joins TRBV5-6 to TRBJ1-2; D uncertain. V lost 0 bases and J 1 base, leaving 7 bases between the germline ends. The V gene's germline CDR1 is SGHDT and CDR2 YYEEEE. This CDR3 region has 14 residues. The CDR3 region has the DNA TGTGCCAGCAGCTTGGCTCAGGTTAACTATGGCTACACCTTC. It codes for CASSLAQVNYGYTF.

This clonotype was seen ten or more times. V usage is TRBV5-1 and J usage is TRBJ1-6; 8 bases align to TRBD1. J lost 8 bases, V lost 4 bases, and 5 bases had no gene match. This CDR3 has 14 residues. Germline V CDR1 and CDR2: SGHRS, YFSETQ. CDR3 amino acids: CASSPGGLDSPLHF. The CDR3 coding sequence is TGCGCCAGCAGCCCAGGGGGCTTGGATTCACCCCTCCACTTT.

The CDR3 loop reads CASSFRQDNQPQHF. CDR3 coding DNA: TGTGCCAGCAGTTTTCGACAGGATAATCAGCCCCAGCATTTT. The chain carries TRBV12-3 or TRBV12-4 and TRBJ1-5; the D gene is possibly TRBD1 (6 bases). V was trimmed by 3 bases and J by 4 bases, leaving 10 bases between them. The CDR3 covers 14 residues.

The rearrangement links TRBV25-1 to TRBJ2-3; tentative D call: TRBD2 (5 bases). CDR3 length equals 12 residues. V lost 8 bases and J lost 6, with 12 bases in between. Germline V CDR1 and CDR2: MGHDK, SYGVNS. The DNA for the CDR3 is TGTGCCAGCTCGGGGAGCCCGGATACGCAGTATTTT. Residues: CASSGSPDTQYF.

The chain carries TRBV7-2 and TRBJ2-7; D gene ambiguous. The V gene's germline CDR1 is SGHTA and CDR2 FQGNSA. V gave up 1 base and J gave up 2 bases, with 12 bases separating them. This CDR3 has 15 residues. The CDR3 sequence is CASSLGLEPPYEQYF. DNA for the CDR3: TGTGCCAGCAGCTTAGGGCTGGAGCCCCCCTACGAGCAGTACTTC.

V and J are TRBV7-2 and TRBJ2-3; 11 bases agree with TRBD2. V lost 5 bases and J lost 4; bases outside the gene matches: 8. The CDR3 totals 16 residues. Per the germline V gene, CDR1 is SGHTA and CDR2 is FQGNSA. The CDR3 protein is CASSQIAGGLSDTQYF. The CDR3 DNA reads TGTGCCAGCAGCCAAATAGCGGGGGGGCTTTCAGATACGCAGTATTTT. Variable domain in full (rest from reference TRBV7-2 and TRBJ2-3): GAGVSQSPSNKVTEKGKDVELRCDPISGHTALYWYRQSLGQGLEFLIYFQGNSAPDKSGLPSDRFSAERTGGSVSTLTIQRTQQEDSAVYLCASSQIAGGLSDTQYFGPGTRLTVL.

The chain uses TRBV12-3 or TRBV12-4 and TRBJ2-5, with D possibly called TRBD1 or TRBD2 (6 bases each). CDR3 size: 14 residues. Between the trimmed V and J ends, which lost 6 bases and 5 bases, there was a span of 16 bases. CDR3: CASSRQRGAETQYF. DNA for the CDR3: TGTGCCAGCAGCCGGCAGAGGGGGGCTGAGACCCAGTACTTC.

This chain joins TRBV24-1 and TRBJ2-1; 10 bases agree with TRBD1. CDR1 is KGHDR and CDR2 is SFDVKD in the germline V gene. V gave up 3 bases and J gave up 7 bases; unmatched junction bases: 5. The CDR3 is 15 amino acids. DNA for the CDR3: TGTGCCACCAGTGATACGGACAGGGGGAATAATGAGCAGTTCTTC. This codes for CATSDTDRGNNEQFF.

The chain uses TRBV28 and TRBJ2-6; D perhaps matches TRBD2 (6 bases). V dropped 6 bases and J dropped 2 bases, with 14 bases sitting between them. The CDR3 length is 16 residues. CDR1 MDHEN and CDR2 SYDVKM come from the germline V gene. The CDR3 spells CASSQSGFAGANVLTF. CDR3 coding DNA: TGTGCCAGCAGCCAAAGCGGGTTCGCTGGGGCCAACGTCCTGACTTTC.

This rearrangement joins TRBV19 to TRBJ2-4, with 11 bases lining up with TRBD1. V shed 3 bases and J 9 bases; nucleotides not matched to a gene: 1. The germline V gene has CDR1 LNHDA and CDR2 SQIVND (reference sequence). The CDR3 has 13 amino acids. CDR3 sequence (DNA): TGTGCCAGTAGTATCGGGACAGGGGGCATTCAGTACTTC. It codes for CASSIGTGGIQYF.

The CDR3 loop is CASSLWGVLNTEAFF. CDR3 DNA: TGTGCCAGCAGTTTATGGGGGGTACTGAACACTGAAGCTTTCTTT. The chain recombines TRBV28 with TRBJ1-1; D is perhaps TRBD1 (5 bases). Trimming took off 0 bases at V and 0 bases at J, with 8 bases between the two ends. The CDR3 totals 15 residues. Per germline, CDR1 MDHEN and CDR2 SYDVKM.

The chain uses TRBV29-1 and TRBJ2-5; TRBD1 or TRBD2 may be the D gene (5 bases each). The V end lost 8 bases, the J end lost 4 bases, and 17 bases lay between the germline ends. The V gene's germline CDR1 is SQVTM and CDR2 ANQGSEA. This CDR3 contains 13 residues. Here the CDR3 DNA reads TGCAGCCTTGCAATGGGGGTGGCAGAGACCCAGTACTTC. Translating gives CSLAMGVAETQYF. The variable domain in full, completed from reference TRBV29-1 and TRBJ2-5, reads SAVISQKPSRDICQRGTSLTIQCQVDSQVTMMFWYRQQPGQSLTLIATANQGSEATYESGFVIDKFPISRPNLTFSTLTVSNMSPEDSSIYLCSLAMGVAETQYFGPGTRLLVL.

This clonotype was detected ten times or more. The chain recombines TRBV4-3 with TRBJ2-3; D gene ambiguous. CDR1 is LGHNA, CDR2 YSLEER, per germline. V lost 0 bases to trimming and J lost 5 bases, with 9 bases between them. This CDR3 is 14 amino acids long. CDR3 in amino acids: CASSQDRKGDTQYF. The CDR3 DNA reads TGCGCCAGCAGCCAAGATCGGAAAGGAGATACGCAGTATTTT.

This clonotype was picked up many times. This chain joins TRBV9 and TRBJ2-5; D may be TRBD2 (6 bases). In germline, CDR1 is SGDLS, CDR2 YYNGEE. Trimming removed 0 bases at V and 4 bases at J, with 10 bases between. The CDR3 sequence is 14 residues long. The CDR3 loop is CASSVGRAGETQYF. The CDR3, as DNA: TGTGCCAGCAGCGTAGGTAGAGCGGGAGAGACCCAGTACTTC. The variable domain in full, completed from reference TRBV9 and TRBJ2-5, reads DSGVTQTPKHLITATGQRVTLRCSPRSGDLSVYWYQQSLDQGLQFLIQYYNGEERAKGNILERFSAQQFPDLHSELNLSSLELGDSALYFCASSVGRAGETQYFGPGTRLLVL.

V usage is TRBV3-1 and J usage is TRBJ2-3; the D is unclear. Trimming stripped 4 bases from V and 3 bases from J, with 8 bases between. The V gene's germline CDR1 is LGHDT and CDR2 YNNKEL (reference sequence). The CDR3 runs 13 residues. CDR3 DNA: TGTGCCAGCAGCCTCTCGGCGACAGATACGCAGTATTTT. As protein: CASSLSATDTQYF.

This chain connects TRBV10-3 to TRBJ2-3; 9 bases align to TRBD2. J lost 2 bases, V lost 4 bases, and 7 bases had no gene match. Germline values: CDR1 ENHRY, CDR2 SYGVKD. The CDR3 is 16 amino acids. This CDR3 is CAISASGALYTDTQYF. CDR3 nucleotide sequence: TGTGCCATCAGTGCTAGCGGGGCTCTATACACAGATACGCAGTATTTT.

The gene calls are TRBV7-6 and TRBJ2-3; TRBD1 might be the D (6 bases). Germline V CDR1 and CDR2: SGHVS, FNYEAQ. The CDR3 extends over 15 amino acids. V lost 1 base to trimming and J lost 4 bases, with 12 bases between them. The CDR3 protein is CASSLGWGRADTQYF. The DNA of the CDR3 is TGTGCCAGCAGCTTAGGATGGGGGCGCGCAGATACGCAGTATTTT.

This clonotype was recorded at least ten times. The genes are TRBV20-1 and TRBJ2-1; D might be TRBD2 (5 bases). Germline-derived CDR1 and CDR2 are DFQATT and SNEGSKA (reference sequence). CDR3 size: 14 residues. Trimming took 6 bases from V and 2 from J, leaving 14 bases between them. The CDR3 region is CSAGLRATYNEQFF. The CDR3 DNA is TGCAGTGCGGGGTTGCGGGCCACCTACAATGAGCAGTTCTTC.

The CDR3 coding sequence is TGCGCCAGCAGCTTGGCTAGCGGGACTCAAGAGACCCAGTACTTC. It translates to CASSLASGTQETQYF. This chain links TRBV5-1 with TRBJ2-5; 9 nucleotides align to TRBD2. Germline values: CDR1 SGHRS, CDR2 YFSETQ. Germline trimming cut 0 bases from V and 2 bases from J; bases unmatched to any gene: 2. The CDR3 is 15 residues long.